This T cell receptor (beta chain) was captured in a study of STAT3 mutations in large granular lymphocyte leukemia. Study outcomes and limitations: All newly emerging clones after therapy were STAT3 wild type. Some patients had persisting codominant clonotypes that could mask small clones. Every T-LGLL patient had at least one immunodominant TCRbeta clonotype.

Germline-derived CDR1 and CDR2 are MNHEY and SMNVEV (reference sequence). This CDR3 is built from 12 residues. The germline V and J ends were trimmed by 2 bases and 14 bases, with 13 bases remaining between them. This clone was recorded a few times. Antigen: not known. Average productive template count per sample was 40,000 to 45,000. Data came from immunoSEQ multiplex PCR; TCRdb stores just in-frame clones and leaves some out. The sample has 950 to 1,300 clones, roughly 50% seen once. This rearrangement joins TRBV27 to TRBJ2-1; no definite D call. Input material: peripheral blood mononuclear cells. The clonotype comes from a male patient aged 45-59 years with T-cell large granular lymphocyte leukemia. Some clones in this sample may be carry-over from other donors' samples. The CDR3 bases are TGTGCCAGCAGTTTAATTGGGCGCGGAGAGTTCTTC. This translates into CASSLIGRGEFF.